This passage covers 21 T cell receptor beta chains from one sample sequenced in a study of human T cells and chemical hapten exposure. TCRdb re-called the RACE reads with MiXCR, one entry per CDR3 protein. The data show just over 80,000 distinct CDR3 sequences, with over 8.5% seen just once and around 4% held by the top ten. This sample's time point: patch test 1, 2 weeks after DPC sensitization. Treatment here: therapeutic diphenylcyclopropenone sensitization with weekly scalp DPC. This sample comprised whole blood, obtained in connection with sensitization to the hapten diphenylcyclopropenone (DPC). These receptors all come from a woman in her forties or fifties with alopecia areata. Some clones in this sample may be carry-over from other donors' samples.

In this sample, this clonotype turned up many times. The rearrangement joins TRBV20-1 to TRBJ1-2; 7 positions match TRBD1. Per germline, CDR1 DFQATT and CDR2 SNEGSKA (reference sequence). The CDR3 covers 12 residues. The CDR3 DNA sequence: TGCAGCGTGACAGGGTCTGACTATGGCTACACCTTC. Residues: CSVTGSDYGYTF.

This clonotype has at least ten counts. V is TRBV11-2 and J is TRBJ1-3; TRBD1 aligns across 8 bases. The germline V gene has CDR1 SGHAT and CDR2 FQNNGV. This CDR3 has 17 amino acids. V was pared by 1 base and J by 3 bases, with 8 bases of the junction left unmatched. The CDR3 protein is CASSLAGGFQYGNTIYF. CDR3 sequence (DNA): TGTGCCAGCAGCTTAGCAGGGGGCTTTCAATATGGAAACACCATATATTTT.

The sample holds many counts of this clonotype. The DNA for the CDR3 is TGTGCCAGTAGTATGGGACTAGCGGGGGCCTCTGGGGCCAACGTCCTGACTTTC. The encoded protein is CASSMGLAGASGANVLTF. The chain carries TRBV19 and TRBJ2-6, with TRBD2 matching 14 bases. In germline, CDR1 is LNHDA, CDR2 SQIVND (reference sequence). Trimming cost V 3 bases and J 0 bases; bases outside gene matches: 1. The CDR3 is 18 residues long.

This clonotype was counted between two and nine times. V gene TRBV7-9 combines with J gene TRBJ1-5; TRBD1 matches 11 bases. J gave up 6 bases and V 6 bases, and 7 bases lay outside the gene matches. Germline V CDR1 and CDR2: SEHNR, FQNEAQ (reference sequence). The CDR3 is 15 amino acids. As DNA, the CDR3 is TGTGCCAGCAGTAGGACAGGGGGCGCGGCTCAGCCCCAGCATTTT. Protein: CASSRTGGAAQPQHF.

CDR3 loop: CASSLLVGTSSGNTIYF. The CDR3 DNA is TGTGCCAGCAGCTTATTGGTAGGGACAAGCTCTGGAAACACCATATATTTT. The V call is TRBV7-8, the J call TRBJ1-3; D may be TRBD1 (6 bases). Trimming took 2 bases from V and 0 from J, leaving 14 bases between them. CDR1 and CDR2 (germline): SGHVS, FQNEAQ. The CDR3 length is 17 residues.

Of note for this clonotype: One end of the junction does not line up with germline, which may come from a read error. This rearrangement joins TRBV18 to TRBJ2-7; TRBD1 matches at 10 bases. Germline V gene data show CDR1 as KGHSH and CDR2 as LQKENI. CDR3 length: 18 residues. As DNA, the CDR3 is TGTGTCAGCTCACCACTAGGACAGGGGGGTTTGCCCCCCTACGAGCAGTACTTC. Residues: CVSSPLGQGGLPPYEQYF.

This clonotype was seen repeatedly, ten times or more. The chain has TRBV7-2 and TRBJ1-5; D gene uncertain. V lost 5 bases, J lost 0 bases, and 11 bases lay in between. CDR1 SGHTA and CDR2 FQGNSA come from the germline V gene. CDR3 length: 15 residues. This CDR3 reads CASSAGRNSNQPQHF. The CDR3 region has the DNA TGTGCCAGCAGCGCCGGACGGAATAGCAATCAGCCCCAGCATTTT.

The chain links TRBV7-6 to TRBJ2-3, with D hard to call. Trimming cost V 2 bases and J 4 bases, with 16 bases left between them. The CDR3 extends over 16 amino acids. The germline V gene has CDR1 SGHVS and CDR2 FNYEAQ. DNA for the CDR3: TGTGCCAGCAGCTTAAGGTCAGGTCCCAAGGCAGATACGCAGTATTTT. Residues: CASSLRSGPKADTQYF.

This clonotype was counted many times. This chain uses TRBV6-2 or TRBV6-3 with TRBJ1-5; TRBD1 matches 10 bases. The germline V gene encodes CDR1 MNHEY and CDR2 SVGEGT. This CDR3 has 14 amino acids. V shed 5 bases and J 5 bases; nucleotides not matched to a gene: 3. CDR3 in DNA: TGTGCCAGCAGTGGACAGGGGGACCATCAGCCCCAGCATTTT. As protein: CASSGQGDHQPQHF.

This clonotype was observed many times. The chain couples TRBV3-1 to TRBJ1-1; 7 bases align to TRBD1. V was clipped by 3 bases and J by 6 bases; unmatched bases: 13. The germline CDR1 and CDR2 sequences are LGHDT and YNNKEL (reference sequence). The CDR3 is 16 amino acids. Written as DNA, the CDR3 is TGTGCCAGCAGCCAGGGAAGACAGGGTATGCTCGCTGAAGCTTTCTTT. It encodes CASSQGRQGMLAEAFF.

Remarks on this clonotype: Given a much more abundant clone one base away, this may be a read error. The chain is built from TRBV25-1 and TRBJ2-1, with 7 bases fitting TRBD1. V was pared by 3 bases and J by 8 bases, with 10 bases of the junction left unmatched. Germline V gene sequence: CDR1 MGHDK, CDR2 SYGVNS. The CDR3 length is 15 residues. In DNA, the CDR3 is TGTGCCAGCAGTGAGACAGGGAGACGGAACGATGAGCAGTTCTTC. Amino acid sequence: CASSETGRRNDEQFF.

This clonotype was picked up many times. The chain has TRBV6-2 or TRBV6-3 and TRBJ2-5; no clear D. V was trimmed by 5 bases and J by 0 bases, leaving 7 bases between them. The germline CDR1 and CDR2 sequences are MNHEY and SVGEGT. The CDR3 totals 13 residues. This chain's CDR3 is CASSTIYQETQYF. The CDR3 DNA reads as TGTGCCAGCAGTACAATCTACCAAGAGACCCAGTACTTC.

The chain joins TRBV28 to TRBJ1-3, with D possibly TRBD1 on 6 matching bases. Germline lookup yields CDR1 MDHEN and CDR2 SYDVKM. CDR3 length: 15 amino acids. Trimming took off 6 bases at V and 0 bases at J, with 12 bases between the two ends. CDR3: CASSFDRYSGNTIYF. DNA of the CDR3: TGTGCCAGCAGCTTCGACAGGTACTCTGGAAACACCATATATTTT.

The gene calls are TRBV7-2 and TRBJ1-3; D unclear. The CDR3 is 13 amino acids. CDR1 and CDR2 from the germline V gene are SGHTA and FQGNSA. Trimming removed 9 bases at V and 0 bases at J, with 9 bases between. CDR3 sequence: CASTSSSGNTIYF. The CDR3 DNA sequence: TGTGCCAGTACAAGCTCCTCTGGAAACACCATATATTTT.

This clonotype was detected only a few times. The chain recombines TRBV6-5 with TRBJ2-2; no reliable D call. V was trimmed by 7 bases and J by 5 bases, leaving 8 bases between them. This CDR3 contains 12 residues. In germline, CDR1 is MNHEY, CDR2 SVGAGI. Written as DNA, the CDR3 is TGTGCCAGCACCAAGGGTACCGGGGAGCTGTTTTTT. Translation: CASTKGTGELFF.

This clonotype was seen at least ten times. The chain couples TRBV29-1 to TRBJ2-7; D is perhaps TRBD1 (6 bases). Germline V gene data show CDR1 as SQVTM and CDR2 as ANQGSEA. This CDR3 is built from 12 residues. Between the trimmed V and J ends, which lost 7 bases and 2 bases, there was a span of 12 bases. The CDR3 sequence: CSAGQSPYEQYF. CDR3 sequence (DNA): TGCAGCGCCGGACAGTCCCCCTACGAGCAGTACTTC.

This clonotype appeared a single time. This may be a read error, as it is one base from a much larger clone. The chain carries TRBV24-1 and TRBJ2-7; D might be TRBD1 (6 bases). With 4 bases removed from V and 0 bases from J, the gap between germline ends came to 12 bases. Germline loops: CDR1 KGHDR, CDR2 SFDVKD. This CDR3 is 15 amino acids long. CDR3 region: CATSDSGVDSYEQYF. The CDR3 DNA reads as TGTGCCACCAGTGACTCAGGGGTGGACTCCTACGAGCAGTACTTC.

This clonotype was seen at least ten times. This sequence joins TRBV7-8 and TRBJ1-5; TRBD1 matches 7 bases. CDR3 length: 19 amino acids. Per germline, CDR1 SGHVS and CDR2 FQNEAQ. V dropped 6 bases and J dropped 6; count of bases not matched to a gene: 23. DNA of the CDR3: TGTGCCAGCAGTATCAGGGGGAGTCGGCAGGGGCTCATGGGTCAGCCCCAGCATTTT. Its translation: CASSIRGSRQGLMGQPQHF.

The chain's CDR3 is CASNSWEQSMNTEAFF. The CDR3 DNA is TGTGCCAGCAACTCCTGGGAGCAGAGCATGAACACTGAAGCTTTCTTT. The chain uses TRBV28 and TRBJ1-1; D remains unclear. Germline CDR1 reads MDHEN; CDR2 reads SYDVKM. This CDR3 has 16 amino acids. V lost 7 bases to trimming and J lost 0 bases, with 18 bases between them.

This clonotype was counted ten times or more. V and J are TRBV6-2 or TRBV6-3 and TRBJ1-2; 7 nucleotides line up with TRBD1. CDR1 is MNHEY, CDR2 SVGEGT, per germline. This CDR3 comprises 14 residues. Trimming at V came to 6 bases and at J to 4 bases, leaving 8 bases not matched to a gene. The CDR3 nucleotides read TGTGCCAGCAGACCGGGACAGCTCTTCTATGGCTACACCTTC. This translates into CASRPGQLFYGYTF.

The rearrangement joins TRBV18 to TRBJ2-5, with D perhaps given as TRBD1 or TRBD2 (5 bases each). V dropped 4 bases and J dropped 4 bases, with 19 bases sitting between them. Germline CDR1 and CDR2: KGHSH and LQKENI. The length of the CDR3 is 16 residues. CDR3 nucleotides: TGTGCCAGCTCACATCAATCGGGACGAATTGTAGAGACCCAGTACTTC. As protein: CASSHQSGRIVETQYF.